These 30 T cell receptor beta chains came from one sample sequenced in a study of blood T cell repertoires in COVID-19. Repertoires were generated with immunoSEQ multiplex PCR, while TCRdb's copy carries only in-frame clones and drops some. The profile shows 30,000 to 45,000 clones, 60% to 85% of them singletons. Sequences were obtained from peripheral blood. The receptors here all came from a man between 60 and 75 years old with active COVID-19.

CDR3 bases: TGTGCCAGCAGCCCGTCCCTGGCAAATGAGCAGTTCTTC. Amino acid sequence: CASSPSLANEQFF. This chain connects TRBV3-1 (or the pseudogene TRBV3-2) to TRBJ2-1; no firm D call. CDR3 length equals 13 residues. V shed 4 bases and J shed 7 bases, with 11 bases lying between them. Germline lookup yields CDR1 LGHDT and CDR2 YNNKEL (reference sequence).

V gene TRBV5-4 combines with J gene TRBJ1-1; tentatively, D is TRBD1 (5 bases). CDR1 and CDR2 (germline): SGHNT, YYREEE (reference sequence). The CDR3 is 14 amino acids. Trimming took off 2 bases at V and 4 bases at J, with 12 bases between the two ends. The CDR3 sequence is CASSFRAGLTEAFF. DNA for the CDR3: TGTGCCAGCAGCTTCAGGGCAGGGCTCACTGAAGCTTTCTTT. Supplemented by reference TRBV5-4 and TRBJ1-1, the full variable domain reads ETGVTQSPTHLIKTRGQQVTLRCSSQSGHNTVSWYQQALGQGPQFIFQYYREEENGRGNFPPRFSGLQFPNYSSELNVNALELDDSALYLCASSFRAGLTEAFFGQGTRLTVV.

V gene TRBV5-6 combines with J gene TRBJ1-5; TRBD1 is a possible D gene (5 bases). In germline, CDR1 is SGHDT, CDR2 YYEEEE. Trimming cost V 4 bases and J 6 bases, with 17 bases left between them. This CDR3 comprises 15 residues. The chain's CDR3 is CASSPGGAGGQPQHF. As DNA, the CDR3 is TGTGCCAGCAGCCCAGGTGGGGCAGGCGGTCAGCCCCAGCATTTT.

This clone was found a few times. The gene calls are TRBV19 and TRBJ2-7, with 11 bases aligning to TRBD2. With V trimmed by 5 bases and J by 11 bases, 17 bases remained unmatched. Germline V gene data show CDR1 as LNHDA and CDR2 as SQIVND (reference sequence). The CDR3 runs to 16 residues. The CDR3 DNA is TGTGCCAGTAGTGCCTTATCCGGGACTAGCGGCAGAAGGGAGTACTTC. Encoded protein: CASSALSGTSGRREYF.

The gene calls are TRBV18 and TRBJ2-5; TRBD1 agrees at 7 bases. The ends lost 3 bases at V and 5 bases at J; junction bases unmatched: 9. The germline CDR1 and CDR2 sequences are KGHSH and LQKENI. The CDR3 loop spans 15 amino acids. CDR3 region: CASSPLQGSAETQYF. As DNA, the CDR3 is TGTGCCAGCTCACCCCTACAGGGGTCGGCGGAGACCCAGTACTTC.

The chain links TRBV7-9 to TRBJ2-1, with 13 bases matching TRBD2. CDR3 length: 16 amino acids. From germline, CDR1 is SEHNR and CDR2 FQNEAQ (reference sequence). The ends lost 5 bases at V and 10 bases at J; junction bases unmatched: 11. CDR3 residues: CASSPHGTSGAGEQFF. Here the CDR3 DNA reads TGTGCCAGCAGCCCTCATGGGACTAGCGGGGCGGGGGAGCAGTTCTTC.

V and J are TRBV27 and TRBJ1-1; TRBD1 aligns across 7 bases. J lost 6 bases, V lost 5 bases, and 9 bases had no gene match. Germline CDR1 and CDR2: MNHEY and SMNVEV (reference sequence). The CDR3 loop spans 14 amino acids. Here the CDR3 DNA reads TGTGCCAGCAGTCCCCGGCCGGGACAGTCTGAAGCTTTCTTT. Translating gives CASSPRPGQSEAFF.

The chain links TRBV7-3 to TRBJ2-5; D gene unclear. The CDR3 is 13 residues long. V dropped 8 bases and J dropped 2 bases, with 12 bases sitting between them. CDR1 and CDR2 (germline): SGHTA, FQGTGA. The CDR3 protein is CASASMTQETQYF. The CDR3 DNA follows: TGTGCCAGCGCGTCTATGACTCAAGAGACCCAGTACTTC. Together with reference TRBV7-3 and TRBJ2-5, the CDR3 gives the full variable domain: GAGVSQTPSNKVTEKGKYVELRCDPISGHTALYWYRQSLGQGPEFLIYFQGTGAADDSGLPNDRFFAVRPEGSVSTLKIQRTERGDSAVYLCASASMTQETQYFGPGTRLLVL.

The chain combines TRBV11-2 with TRBJ1-6, with D maybe TRBD1 (5 bases). Trimming stripped 4 bases from V and 9 bases from J, with 13 bases between. This CDR3 comprises 14 residues. Germline-derived CDR1 and CDR2 are SGHAT and FQNNGV. The CDR3 coding sequence is TGTGCCAGCAGCTCGGGGGTTGTGGGTTCACCCCTCCACTTT. It specifies CASSSGVVGSPLHF.

In this sample, this clone turned up once. The chain links TRBV4-2 to TRBJ2-7; 7 bases are shared with TRBD1. The CDR3 length is 15 residues. From germline, CDR1 is LGHNA and CDR2 YNFKEQ. The trim removed 0 bases at V and 2 bases at J, leaving 4 bases unmatched. This CDR3 reads CASSQDPGGAYEQYF. The CDR3 coding sequence is TGTGCCAGCAGCCAAGATCCAGGGGGAGCCTACGAGCAGTACTTC.

In its sample, this clone was seen once. The rearrangement links TRBV5-6 to TRBJ1-5; 9 bases map to TRBD1. The length of the CDR3 is 16 residues. Looked up from germline, CDR1 is SGHDT and CDR2 is YYEEEE. V lost 4 bases, J lost 3 bases, and 8 bases stayed unmatched. As DNA, the CDR3 is TGTGCCAGCAGCCTTTTCGACAGGGGGATCAATCAGCCCCAGCATTTT. Residues: CASSLFDRGINQPQHF.

This clone appeared a few times. V is TRBV5-1 and J is TRBJ1-1, with D possibly being TRBD1 (6 bases). Germline V CDR1 and CDR2: SGHRS, YFSETQ. Deletions cut 1 base from V and 6 bases from J, with 19 bases between. This CDR3 region has 16 residues. The CDR3 DNA reads as TGCGCCAGCAGCTTGAGATCTTCACAGGGTGTGCCTGAAGCTTTCTTT. Its protein product is CASSLRSSQGVPEAFF.

This sequence joins TRBV6-1 and TRBJ1-1, with TRBD1 matching over 8 bases. Germline CDR1 is MNHNS and CDR2 is SASEGT. V gave up 2 bases and J gave up 0 bases; unmatched junction bases: 8. The CDR3 is 17 amino acids. CDR3 nucleotide sequence: TGTGCCAGCAGTGAACCTCGGGACAGGATCATGAACACTGAAGCTTTCTTT. Protein product: CASSEPRDRIMNTEAFF.

The genes are TRBV5-5 and TRBJ2-5; D may be TRBD1 (6 bases). The germline gives CDR1 SGHKS, CDR2 YYEKEE (reference sequence). Trimming pared 0 bases from V and 7 bases from J, leaving 13 bases between. This CDR3 has 14 amino acids. CDR3 coding DNA: TGTGCCAGCAGCTTGGGGCAGGGGACCGGGACCCAGTACTTC. Translation: CASSLGQGTGTQYF.

This clone appeared once. For the CDR3, the DNA is TGTGCCAGCAGCCCCAGGGCGGGGGGGGGACCTATCACCGGGGAGCTGTTTTTT. Amino acid sequence: CASSPRAGGGPITGELFF. This sequence joins TRBV7-6 and TRBJ2-2, with 9 bases lining up with TRBD2. CDR1 SGHVS and CDR2 FNYEAQ come from the germline V gene. The CDR3 covers 18 residues. The ends lost 5 bases at V and 4 bases at J; junction bases unmatched: 14.

In its sample, this clone was seen once. The CDR3 sequence: CATSDARTSGGAYNEQFF. CDR3 nucleotides: TGTGCCACCAGTGATGCTCGGACTAGCGGGGGGGCCTACAATGAGCAGTTCTTC. This sequence joins TRBV24-1 and TRBJ2-1, with TRBD2 matching over 15 bases. Germline trimming cut 3 bases from V and 2 bases from J; bases unmatched to any gene: 4. The CDR3 totals 18 residues. Germline CDR1 and CDR2: KGHDR and SFDVKD.

J is TRBJ2-2 and V is TRBV5-1; 9 nucleotides line up with TRBD1. The germline gives CDR1 SGHRS, CDR2 YFSETQ. CDR3 length: 15 amino acids. V was clipped by 4 bases and J by 3 bases; unmatched bases: 4. The CDR3 sequence: CASSRRQGDTGELFF. The CDR3 nucleotides are TGCGCCAGCAGCCGTCGACAGGGGGACACCGGGGAGCTGTTTTTT.

The V and J genes are TRBV5-4 and TRBJ2-5; TRBD1 matches at 9 bases. The CDR3 has 15 amino acids. Trimming took 4 bases from V and 4 from J; bases not matched to a gene: 8. From germline, CDR1 is SGHNT and CDR2 YYREEE (reference sequence). The CDR3: CASSVGGQGLETQYF. CDR3 bases: TGTGCCAGCAGCGTAGGAGGACAGGGGCTAGAGACCCAGTACTTC.

The rearrangement uses TRBV27 and TRBJ1-5; the D gene is possibly TRBD1 (6 bases). V gave up 2 bases and J gave up 0 bases, with 17 bases separating them. The germline V gene encodes CDR1 MNHEY and CDR2 SMNVEV (reference sequence). There are 18 residues in the CDR3. Written as DNA, the CDR3 is TGTGCCAGCAGTTTAGAGATCGGACAGCGATATAGCAATCAGCCCCAGCATTTT. This translates into CASSLEIGQRYSNQPQHF.

To note about this clone: One end of the junction varies from germline; a read error may be responsible. The V and J genes are TRBV7-7 and TRBJ2-1; 12 bases match TRBD2. The CDR3 contains 15 residues. Germline-derived CDR1 and CDR2 are SSHAT and FNYEAQ (reference sequence). The CDR3 nucleotides are TGTGCTAGCAGCCTGACTAGCGGGAGTGTCAATGAGCAGTTCTTC. Amino acids: CASSLTSGSVNEQFF.

The sample holds one count of this clone. The rearrangement links TRBV10-3 to TRBJ2-7; 8 bases fit TRBD2. Germline V gene sequence: CDR1 ENHRY, CDR2 SYGVKD. V lost 5 bases, J lost 0 bases, and 3 bases stayed unmatched. The length of the CDR3 is 14 residues. The CDR3 DNA reads as TGTGCCATCAGTAGCGGGGGCAGCTCCTACGAGCAGTACTTC. It codes for CAISSGGSSYEQYF.

The gene calls are TRBV7-3 and TRBJ1-1; D is ambiguous. Germline loops: CDR1 SGHTA, CDR2 FQGTGA. V lost 3 bases and J lost 1, with 6 bases in between. The length of the CDR3 is 13 residues. The DNA for the CDR3 is TGTGCCAGCAGCTTCGGTTCGAACACTGAAGCTTTCTTT. Its protein is CASSFGSNTEAFF. The full variable domain, with the rest looked up from reference TRBV7-3 and TRBJ1-1, is GAGVSQTPSNKVTEKGKYVELRCDPISGHTALYWYRQSLGQGPEFLIYFQGTGAADDSGLPNDRFFAVRPEGSVSTLKIQRTERGDSAVYLCASSFGSNTEAFFGQGTRLTVV.

The J gene is TRBJ1-1, the V gene TRBV7-9; D gene unclear. V lost 3 bases and J 6 bases, leaving 11 bases between the germline ends. The V gene's germline CDR1 is SEHNR and CDR2 FQNEAQ (reference sequence). The CDR3 runs 13 residues. CDR3: CASSFFGVPEAFF. Here the CDR3 DNA reads TGTGCCAGCAGCTTTTTTGGAGTACCTGAAGCTTTCTTT.

This clone came up once. This CDR3 is also generated by other DNA sequences in the sample. The CDR3 DNA reads as TGTGCCAGCAGCTCCCAGGGGGGATCTGGCTACACCTTC. It codes for CASSSQGGSGYTF. V usage is TRBV7-2 and J usage is TRBJ1-2; 7 positions match TRBD1. The CDR3 is 13 amino acids. The J segment lost 7 bases and the V segment lost 4 bases, leaving 6 bases of the junction unmatched. Germline V CDR1 and CDR2: SGHTA, FQGNSA.

The count of this clone is one. The chain recombines TRBV4-2 with TRBJ1-2; D is perhaps TRBD1 (5 bases). CDR1 and CDR2 (germline): LGHNA, YNFKEQ. The CDR3 has 16 residues. Trimming removed 0 bases at V and 2 bases at J, with 13 bases between. Written as DNA, the CDR3 is TGTGCCAGCAGCCAAGATCGGGGGATGATAAACTATGGCTACACCTTC. Its protein product is CASSQDRGMINYGYTF.

V and J are TRBV7-7 and TRBJ2-5; 10 bases map to TRBD2. CDR3 length: 13 amino acids. CDR1 and CDR2 from the germline V gene are SSHAT and FNYEAQ (reference sequence). J gave up 4 bases and V 11 bases, and 7 bases lay outside the gene matches. The CDR3 spells CALLERGGETQYF. Written as DNA, the CDR3 is TGTGCCCTACTGGAGCGGGGGGGAGAGACCCAGTACTTC. The variable domain in full, with the rest retrieved from reference TRBV7-7 and TRBJ2-5, is GAGVSQSPRYKVTKRGQDVTLRCDPISSHATLYWYQQALGQGPEFLTYFNYEAQPDKSGLPSDRFSAERPEGSISTLTIQRTEQRDSAMYRCALLERGGETQYFGPGTRLLVL.

The chain combines TRBV28 with TRBJ2-7, with TRBD1 matching 10 bases. In germline, CDR1 is MDHEN, CDR2 SYDVKM. The J segment lost 0 bases and the V segment lost 5 bases, leaving 7 bases of the junction unmatched. This CDR3 has 16 residues. CDR3 coding DNA: TGTGCCAGCAGTCCGCCATGGACAGGGGGCTCCTACGAGCAGTACTTC. This translates into CASSPPWTGGSYEQYF.

This chain joins TRBV11-2 and TRBJ2-1; D uncertain. Germline loops: CDR1 SGHAT, CDR2 FQNNGV. The CDR3 has 13 residues. Trimming left V 3 bases short and J 6 bases short, with 9 bases between. The CDR3 sequence is CASSLFGGNEQFF. The CDR3 DNA reads TGTGCCAGCAGCTTGTTTGGCGGCAATGAGCAGTTCTTC.

The V and J genes are TRBV5-1 and TRBJ2-2; 9 bases are shared with TRBD1. The CDR3 is made up of 15 amino acids. The junction had 5 bases not matched to a gene; V was cut back by 3 bases and J by 5 bases. Germline lookup yields CDR1 SGHRS and CDR2 YFSETQ. In nucleotides, the CDR3 is TGCGCCAGCAGCTGGGGACAGGGCGGGACCGGGGAGCTGTTTTTT. Protein sequence: CASSWGQGGTGELFF.

The rearrangement uses TRBV6-6 and TRBJ1-5; D is possibly TRBD1 (6 bases). Per the germline V gene, CDR1 is MNHNY and CDR2 is SVGAGI (reference sequence). The CDR3 is made up of 15 amino acids. V was clipped by 6 bases and J by 2 bases, with 14 bases between them. The CDR3: CASRPQRQGNQPQHF. DNA for the CDR3: TGTGCCAGCAGACCTCAACGACAGGGCAATCAGCCCCAGCATTTT.